What follows describes a single T cell receptor beta chain. Its specific antigen is unknown. The input lacks base qualities; no much larger clone sits a single base away. The intended sense of this specimen's treatment or condition label: approximately nine-day PBMC culture with coronavirus spike peptide pools or control peptides (ViraFEST assay). The ViraFEST assay was used in the study, in which antigen-specific T cells were expanded with peptide pools and expanded clonotypes were subsequently identified by TCR sequencing. The positive SARS-CoV-2 PCR tests of the convalescent patients were dated from March to December 2020, before the Alpha, Beta and Delta variants emerged in the United States. Each well held 2.1 million or so PBMCs cultured in IMDM containing approximately 5% human AB serum and roughly 10 IU/ml IL-2, with around 9.2 ug/ml peptide pools added. On days 3 and 7, half of the culture medium was replaced with fresh IL-2-containing medium. After 10 days of culture, CD4+ T cells were isolated by negative selection with the EasySep CD4+ T cell isolation kit. Ficoll-Paque Plus gradient centrifugation was used to isolate PBMCs from whole blood, and the isolated PBMCs were then either used fresh or cryopreserved at -140C. Culture conditions were generally each tested in triplicate wells.

Preparation of the library involved PCR. DNA from cultured CD4+ T cells was subjected to TCR sequencing with the Oncomine TCR Beta short-read assay at the Johns Hopkins FTIC core. Genomic DNA was extracted from the cultured CD4+ T cells with the QIAamp micro DNA kit. The Oncomine TCR Beta libraries from cultured CD4+ T cells were pooled using unique dual indexes and then sequenced on an Illumina iSeq 100. Concerning the study's data processing: Non-productive sequences were removed, and CDR3s not starting with C, not ending with F or W, or shorter than 7 amino acids were discarded. Antigen-specific clonotypes were identified with the MANAFEST web application by comparing peptide-stimulated wells with reference and other culture wells. An FDR below 0.05, an odds ratio above 5, and a productive frequency above 0.1% in at least two of three replicate wells were required for clones to be considered positive. A clonotype was classed as cross-reactive if the clonotype showed significant expansion both in SARS-CoV-2 spike wells and in at least one common cold coronavirus spike condition. Similarity between CDR3 sequences was evaluated in R version 3.6.1 using Levenshtein distances (stringdist) and unrooted phylogenetic trees (ape). TCRdb passed the public sequencing reads through fastp at Q25 and MiXCR, retaining productive beta sequences. Entries that share a CDR3 protein sequence are merged under the most common genes and DNA. The V and J calls come from TCRdb's annotation, not from the publication. This sample holds some 10,000 distinct CDR3 sequences; about 54% were observed only once. The biggest ten clones account for around two fifths of the sample.

V trim: 4 bases; J trim: 0 bases; unmatched bases: 3. The CDR3 measures 16 amino acids from cysteine to phenylalanine. The read is trimmed to its CDR3 DNA, 48 bases read in frame from base 1. CDR1 is given as MGHDK and CDR2 as SYGVNS, both from the germline V gene. This sample was included in a study of vaccination and CD4 T cells after COVID-19 (dated by TCRdb to 2021 to 2024). For the wider study: Every convalescent patient had a positive nasal swab PCR test for SARS-CoV-2, with mild disease in several patients and severe disease in one. Control cultures used a CEFX viral epitope pool as positive control, an HIV-1 Nef peptide pool as negative control, or no peptide. The time from the second vaccine dose to post-vaccine blood sampling had a median of roughly 72 days and ranged from about 12 to 250 days. The spike-specific CD4+ TCR repertoire was compared before and after mRNA vaccination in over 9 COVID-19 convalescent patients and a handful of infection-naive healthy vaccine recipients. Post-COVID blood samples from convalescent patients were collected a median of roughly 100 days after diagnosis, with a range of 35 to 161 days. Each participant got two doses of either the Pfizer-BioNTech BNT162b2 vaccine (n=8) or the Moderna mRNA-1273 vaccine (n=2). Six males and four females were included in the convalescent cohort, with two Hispanic individuals, seven Caucasians, two Asians and one multiracial person represented. Overlapping spike peptide pools from SARS-CoV-2 and from the common cold coronaviruses HCoV-NL63, HCoV-OC43 and HCoV-229E were used as culture stimuli.

Study-level results and caveats: Of the vaccine-specific clones found in convalescent patients, nearly all (304 of 307) were mono-reactive for SARS-CoV-2 spike instead of being cross-reactive with common cold coronaviruses. The median count of SARS-CoV-2-reactive clonotypes went up from 20 to 25 after infection to a few dozen after vaccination, although the change was not significant. Among the post-vaccine SARS-CoV-2-reactive clones in convalescent patients, a median approximately 86% showed up only after vaccination, which suggests vaccine-specific priming. Relatively few convalescent patients were included in the study, and early timepoints after natural infection were not analyzed.

This TCR was sampled from a human donor who had recovered from COVID-19. The chain joins TRBV25-1 to TRBJ2-2; the junction holds 9 bases that match TRBD2. Specimen: CD4+ T cells from blood, cultured in vitro. DNA sequence: TGTGCCAGCAGTGGCGGACTAGCGTCGAACACCGGGGAGCTGTTTTTT. It translates to CASSGGLASNTGELFF. The variable domain in full, with residues beyond the CDR3 obtained from the reference TRBV25-1 and TRBJ2-2 genes, is EADIYQTPRYLVIGTGKKITLECSQTMGHDKMYWYQQDPGMELHLIHYSYGVNSTEKGDLSSESTVSRIRTEHFPLTLESARPSHTSQYLCASSGGLASNTGELFFGEGSRLTVL.